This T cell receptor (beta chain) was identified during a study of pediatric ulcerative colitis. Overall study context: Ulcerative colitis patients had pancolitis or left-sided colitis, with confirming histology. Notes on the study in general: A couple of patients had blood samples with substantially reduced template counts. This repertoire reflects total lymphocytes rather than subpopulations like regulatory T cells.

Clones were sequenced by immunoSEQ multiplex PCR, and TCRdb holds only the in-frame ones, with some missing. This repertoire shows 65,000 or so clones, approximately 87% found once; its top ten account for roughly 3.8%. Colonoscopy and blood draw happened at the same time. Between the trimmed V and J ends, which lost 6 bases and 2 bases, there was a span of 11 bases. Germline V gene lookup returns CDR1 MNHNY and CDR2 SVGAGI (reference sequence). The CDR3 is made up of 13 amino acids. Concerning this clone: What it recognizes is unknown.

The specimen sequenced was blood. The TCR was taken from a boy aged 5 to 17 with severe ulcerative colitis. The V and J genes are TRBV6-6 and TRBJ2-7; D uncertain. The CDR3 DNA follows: TGTGCCAGCAGCCGGAGCGATGCCTACGAGCAGTACTTC. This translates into CASSRSDAYEQYF.